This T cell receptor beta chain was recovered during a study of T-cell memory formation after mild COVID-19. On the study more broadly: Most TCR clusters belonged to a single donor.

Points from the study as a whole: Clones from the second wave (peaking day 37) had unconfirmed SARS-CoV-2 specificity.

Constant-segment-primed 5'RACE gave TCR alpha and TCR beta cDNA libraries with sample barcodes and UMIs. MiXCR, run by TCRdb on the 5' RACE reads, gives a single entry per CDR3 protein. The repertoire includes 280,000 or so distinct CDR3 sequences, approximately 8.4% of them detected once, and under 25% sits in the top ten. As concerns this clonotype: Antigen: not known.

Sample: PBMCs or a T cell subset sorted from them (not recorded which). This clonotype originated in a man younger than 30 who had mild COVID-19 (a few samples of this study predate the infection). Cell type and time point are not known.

The CDR3 sequence is CASSIAGTVTGELFF. CDR3 nucleotides: TGTGCCAGTAGTATAGCCGGGACTGTCACCGGGGAGCTGTTTTTT. This chain joins TRBV19 and TRBJ2-2; D is possibly TRBD2 (6 bases). The CDR3 runs to 15 residues. The germline V gene has CDR1 LNHDA and CDR2 SQIVND (reference sequence). V was trimmed by 1 base and J by 4 bases, leaving 10 bases between them.